The clone carrying this T cell receptor (beta chain) was seen repeatedly, ten times or more. Time point defined: newly diagnosed GD, antithyroid drugs for less than 3 months. Construction of the TCR library relied on RNA isolated from PBMCs. These data come from a study of regulatory T cells in long-lasting Graves disease. The authors built TCR beta libraries using iRepertoire HTBI primers and Arm-PCR of CDR3 regions. MiXCR was run by TCRdb on the multiplex PCR reads, yielding one entry per CDR3 protein. Seen here are about 470,000 distinct CDR3 sequences, 15% observed once, and the top ten hold 16%. Germline CDR1 and CDR2: MNHEY and SMNVEV (reference sequence). CDR3 length: 16 amino acids. Trimming left V 5 bases short and J 0 bases short, with 16 bases between. The sample also formed part of further work on T cells in Graves' hyperthyroidism and ophthalmopathy.

The source material was peripheral blood mononuclear cells (PBMCs), sampled at new diagnosis, from a patient treated with antithyroid drugs. V and J are TRBV27 and TRBJ2-5; D may be TRBD1 (6 bases). The sequence was obtained from a woman aged 25-40 years with Graves disease. The DNA of the CDR3 is TGTGCCAGCAGTCCCCGGACAGCCTCGTACCAAGAGACCCAGTACTTC. Translated: CASSPRTASYQETQYF.